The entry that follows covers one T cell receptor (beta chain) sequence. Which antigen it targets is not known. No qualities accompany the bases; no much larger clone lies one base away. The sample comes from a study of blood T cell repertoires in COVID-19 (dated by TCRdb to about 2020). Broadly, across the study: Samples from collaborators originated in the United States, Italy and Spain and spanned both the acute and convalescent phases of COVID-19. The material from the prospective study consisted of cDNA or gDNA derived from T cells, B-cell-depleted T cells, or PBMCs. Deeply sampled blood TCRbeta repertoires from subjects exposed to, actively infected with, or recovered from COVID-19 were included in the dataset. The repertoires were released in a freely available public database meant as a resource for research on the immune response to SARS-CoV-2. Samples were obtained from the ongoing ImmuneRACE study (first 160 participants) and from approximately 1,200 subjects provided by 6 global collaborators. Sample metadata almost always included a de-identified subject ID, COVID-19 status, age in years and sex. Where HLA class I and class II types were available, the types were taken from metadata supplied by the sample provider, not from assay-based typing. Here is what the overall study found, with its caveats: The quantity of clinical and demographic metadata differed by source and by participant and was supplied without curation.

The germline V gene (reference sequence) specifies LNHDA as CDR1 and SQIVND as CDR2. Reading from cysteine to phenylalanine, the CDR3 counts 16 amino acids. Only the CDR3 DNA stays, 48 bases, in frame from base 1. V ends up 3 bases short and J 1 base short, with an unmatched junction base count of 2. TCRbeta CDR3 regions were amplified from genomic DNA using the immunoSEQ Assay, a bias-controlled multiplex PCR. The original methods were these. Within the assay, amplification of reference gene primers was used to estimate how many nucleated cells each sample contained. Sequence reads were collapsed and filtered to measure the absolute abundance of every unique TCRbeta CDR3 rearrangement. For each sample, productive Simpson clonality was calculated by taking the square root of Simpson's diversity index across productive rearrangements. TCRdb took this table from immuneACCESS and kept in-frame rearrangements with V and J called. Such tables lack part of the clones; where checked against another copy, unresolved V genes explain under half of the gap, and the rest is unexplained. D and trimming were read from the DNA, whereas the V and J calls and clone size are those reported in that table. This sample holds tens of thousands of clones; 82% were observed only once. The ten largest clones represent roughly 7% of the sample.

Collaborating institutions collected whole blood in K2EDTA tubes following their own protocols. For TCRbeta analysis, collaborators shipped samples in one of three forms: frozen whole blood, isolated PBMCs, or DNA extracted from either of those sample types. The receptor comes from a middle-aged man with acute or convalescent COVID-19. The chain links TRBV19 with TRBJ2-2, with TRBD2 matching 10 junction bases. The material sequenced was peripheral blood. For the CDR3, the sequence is CASSIRTSGNTGELFF. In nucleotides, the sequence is TGTGCCAGTAGTATCCGGACTAGCGGGAACACCGGGGAGCTGTTTTTT. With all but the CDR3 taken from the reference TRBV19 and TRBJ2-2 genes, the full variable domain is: DGGITQSPKYLFRKEGQNVTLSCEQNLNHDAMYWYRQDPGQGLRLIYYSQIVNDFQKGDIAEGYSVSREKKESFPLTVTSAQKNPTAFYLCASSIRTSGNTGELFFGEGSRLTVL.